These T cell receptor beta chains were read from a single sample in a study of cytomegalovirus exposure and HLA in healthy donors. The method was immunoSEQ multiplex PCR; TCRdb's version includes in-frame clones alone and lacks a portion of them. The data contain about 140,000 clones, 60% to 85% of them seen just once; the ten biggest clones take up 1.5% to 2%. Sequencing was carried out using PBMCs. Receptors originate from a man aged 40-55 years in good health and CMV-seronegative. Both conserved end residues are part of each CDR3. A D gene is named only where the DNA matches it firmly. Rows give clone size only sometimes, using once, few, many, or a class for an expanded clone.

CDR3 length	J gene	D gene	clone size	V gene	CDR3 DNA	CDR3 protein
19	TRBJ1-1	NA	NA	TRBV19	TGTGCCAGTATAGGTTTCGGACAGTCATCCCTAGGCTCGGACACTGAAGCTTTCTTT	CASIGFGQSSLGSDTEAFF
17	TRBJ1-4	NA	NA	TRBV7-9	TGTGCCAGCAGCCCAACCTACCAAGCGTCCCCTAATGAAAAACTGTTTTTT	CASSPTYQASPNEKLFF
13	TRBJ1-2	NA	few	TRBV7-9	TGTGCCAGCAGCTCTCCCAGGGACTATGGCTACACCTTC	CASSSPRDYGYTF
16	TRBJ1-2	NA	NA	TRBV4-3	TGCGCCAGCAGCCAAGTACGGACACAGACCGTCTATGGCTACACCTTC	CASSQVRTQTVYGYTF
17	TRBJ1-1	NA	once	TRBV5-6	TGTGCCAGCAGCTTGGGGTTAGTGGTGGGGCTGAGCACTGAAGCTTTCTTT	CASSLGLVVGLSTEAFF
24	TRBJ2-7	TRBD2	NA	TRBV5-3	TGTGCCAGAACTAAGTCAAACGGGACACCAGGGACTAGCGGGAGCTCCTTCTGCTCCTACGAGCAGTACTTC	CARTKSNGTPGTSGSSFCSYEQYF
12	TRBJ2-7	TRBD1	NA	TRBV15	TGTGCCACCCACAGGGGCTCCTACGAGCAGTACTTC	CATHRGSYEQYF
15	TRBJ1-4	NA	NA	TRBV5-4	TGTGCCAGCAGCCGGGACATCACAACTAATGAAAAACTGTTTTTT	CASSRDITTNEKLFF
16	TRBJ2-1	TRBD2	few	TRBV5-1	TGCGCCAGCAGCATGACTAGCGGGAGACCCTACAATGAGCAGTTCTTC	CASSMTSGRPYNEQFF
16	TRBJ2-3	TRBD2	NA	TRBV5-6	TGTGCCAGCAGCCTGGGACTAGCGGGGGGCATGGATACGCAGTATTTT	CASSLGLAGGMDTQYF
19	TRBJ2-6	NA	NA	TRBV4-1	TGCGCCAGCAGCCCCCGACGCGCAGGGGCAAGCTCTGGGGCCAACGTCCTGACTTTC	CASSPRRAGASSGANVLTF